This T cell receptor beta chain emerged from a study of CD8 T cells in Susac syndrome. Germline values: CDR1 MNHEY, CDR2 SMNVEV (reference sequence). CDR3 size: 15 residues. The V and J ends lost 6 bases and 7 bases respectively, with 19 bases between them. To note about this clonotype: What it recognizes is unknown.

Study-level points and caveats: The relatively small number of individuals in the TCR sequencing and HLA analysis was acknowledged by the study.

When the RNA was reverse transcribed, random hexamers were used with an input of roughly 0.45 to 1 ug. Across 54 Vbeta and 13 Jbeta, TCR beta CDR3 was amplified with immunoSEQ multiplex PCR. TCRdb re-called the immunoSEQ multiplex PCR reads through MiXCR, storing one row per CDR3 protein. The repertoire holds some 120,000 distinct CDR3 sequences, with 90% to 95% as singletons. Sequencing of TCR beta was performed on blood CD8+ T cells and on blood CD4+ T cells. TEMRA cells were FACS-enriched, with CD8+ and CD4+ T cells isolated negatively. The V and J genes are TRBV27 and TRBJ2-1; D call uncertain. The sequenced sample consisted of CD4+ T cells from PBMCs. The receptor was isolated from a human donor in good health. The CDR3 region has the DNA TGTGCCAGCAGCCCCTCTGCTAGTACGGGTAATGAGCAGTTCTTC. Amino acid sequence: CASSPSASTGNEQFF.